The 2 T cell receptor beta chains in this list originate from one sample, sequenced in a study of T cells in Graves' hyperthyroidism and ophthalmopathy. TCR beta CDR3 sequences were amplified from RNA transcripts. Using the HTBI primer set, a first-round RT-PCR was run on the TCR CDR3. A single record per CDR3 protein comes from TCRdb applying MiXCR to the multiplex PCR reads. The table lists about 320,000 distinct CDR3 sequences, over 15% of them singletons, with roughly 33% in the top ten. The sequenced sample was blood. These receptors all come from a man aged 25 to 45 with Graves' hyperthyroidism.

The chain is built from TRBV24-1 and TRBJ2-7, with D possibly being TRBD2 (5 bases). This CDR3 contains 13 residues. Germline-derived CDR1 and CDR2 are KGHDR and SFDVKD. Trimming removed 2 bases at V and 6 bases at J, with 10 bases between. CDR3 coding DNA: TGTGCCACCAGTGATTCGTATCGGGGCGAGCAGTACTTC. Translated: CATSDSYRGEQYF.

In its sample, this clonotype was seen a few times. An end of the junction differs from the germline gene, which may be a read error. The gene calls are TRBV18 and TRBJ2-7; TRBD2 agrees at 12 bases. Germline V gene lookup returns CDR1 KGHSH and CDR2 LQKENI. The CDR3 contains 16 residues. DNA of the CDR3: TGTGCCAGCTCCCCCCGACTAGCGGGAGAGAACTACGGGCAGTACTTC. This gives the protein CASSPRLAGENYGQYF. Full variable domain (rest looked up from reference TRBV18 and TRBJ2-7): NAGVMQNPRHLVRRRGQEARLRCSPMKGHSHVYWYRQLPEEGLKFMVYLQKENIIDESGMPKERFSAEFPKEGPSILRIQQVVRGDSAAYFCASSPRLAGENYGQYFGPGTRLTVT.